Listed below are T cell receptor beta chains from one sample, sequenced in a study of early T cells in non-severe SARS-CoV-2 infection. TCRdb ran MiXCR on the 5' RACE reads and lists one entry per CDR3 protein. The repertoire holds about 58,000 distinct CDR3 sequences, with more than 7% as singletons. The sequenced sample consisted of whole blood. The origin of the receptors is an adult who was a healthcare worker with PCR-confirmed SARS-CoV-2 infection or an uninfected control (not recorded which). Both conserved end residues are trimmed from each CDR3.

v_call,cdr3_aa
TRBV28,ASSSMQGLLRDTQY
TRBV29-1,SVGGGFEQY
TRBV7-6,ASSPMPGQGRSDTQY
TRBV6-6,ASSYSVTEAF
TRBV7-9,ASSLGPTGYERQY
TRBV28,ASSSQTRTYEQY
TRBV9,ASSSTGAGHEQY
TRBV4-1,ASSQDQPVNFPQH
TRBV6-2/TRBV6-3,ASSYSTGSYNSPLH
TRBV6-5,ASSSLKGGALVEQF
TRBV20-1,SARDWGKLNEQF
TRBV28,ASSLVDREETQY
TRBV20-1,SARGGRDTGELF
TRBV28,AVITGVTEAF
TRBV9,ASSVVPGVGNEQF
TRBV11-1,ASSTPGPAGNIQY
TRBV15,ATLGQDLGNEQF
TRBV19,ASSMGGGAYEQY
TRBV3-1,ASRGLGINEQF
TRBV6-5,ASSSPGSGSYNEQF
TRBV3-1,ASSPIGNEQF
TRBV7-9,ASSSGRAYEQY
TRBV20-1,SALDRGASLNEQF
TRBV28,ASTNRVNTEAF
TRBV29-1,SVEQRNTGELF
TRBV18,ASSPAWETDKNIQY
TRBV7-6,ASRPEMGGAGELF
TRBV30,AWSRLRGPIAYEQY
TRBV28,ASSLRQVNTEAF
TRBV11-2,ASSWEASYNSPLH
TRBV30,AWSPSYNEQF
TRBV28,ASSLQRLAGESYNEQF
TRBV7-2,ASSSASFRAAGNTIY
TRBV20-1,SAPLQPGYTQY
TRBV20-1,SASRPTSGAGEQY
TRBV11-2,ASSAQGLAGGYEQY
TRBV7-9,ASSLGLAGAGDTQY
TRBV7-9,ASSLPGLAENIQY
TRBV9,ASSVGNYGYT
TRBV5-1,ASSSAARYNEQF
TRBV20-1,SARRGSSNQPQH
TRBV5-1,ASSTGQAPYEQY
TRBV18,ASSPKGAGTDTQY
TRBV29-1,SVEDLGSLDNEQF
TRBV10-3,AISSPGTGLGAQPQH
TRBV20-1,SASMTVQETQY
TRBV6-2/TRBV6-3,ASSPPFTSSEQY
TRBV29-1,SVEPPVGSTDTQY
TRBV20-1,SASSSGSRGYNEQF
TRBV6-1,ASSRLAGEADTQY
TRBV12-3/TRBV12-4,ASRQWTGGNQPQH
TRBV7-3,ASSPGGRYYGYT
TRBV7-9,ASSLGGQGAYNEQF